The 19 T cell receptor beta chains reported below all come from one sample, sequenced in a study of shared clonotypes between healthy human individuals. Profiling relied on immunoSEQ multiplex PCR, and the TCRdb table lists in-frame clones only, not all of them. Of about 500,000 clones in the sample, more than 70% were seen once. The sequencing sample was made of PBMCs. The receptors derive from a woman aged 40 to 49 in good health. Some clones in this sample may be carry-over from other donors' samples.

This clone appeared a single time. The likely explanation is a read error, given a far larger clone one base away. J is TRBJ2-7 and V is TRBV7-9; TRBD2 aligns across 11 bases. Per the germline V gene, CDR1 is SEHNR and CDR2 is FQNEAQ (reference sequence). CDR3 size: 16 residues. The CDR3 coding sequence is TGTGCCAGCGGCTTAGCGGGAGGGCCCACTAGATACGAGCAGTACTTC. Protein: CASGLAGGPTRYEQYF.

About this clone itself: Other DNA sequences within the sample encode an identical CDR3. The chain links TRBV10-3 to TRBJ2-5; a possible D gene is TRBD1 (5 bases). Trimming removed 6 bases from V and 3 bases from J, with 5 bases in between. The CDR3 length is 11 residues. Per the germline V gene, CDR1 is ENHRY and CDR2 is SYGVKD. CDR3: CAIRGEETQYF. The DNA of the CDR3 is TGTGCCATCAGAGGGGAAGAGACCCAGTACTTC.

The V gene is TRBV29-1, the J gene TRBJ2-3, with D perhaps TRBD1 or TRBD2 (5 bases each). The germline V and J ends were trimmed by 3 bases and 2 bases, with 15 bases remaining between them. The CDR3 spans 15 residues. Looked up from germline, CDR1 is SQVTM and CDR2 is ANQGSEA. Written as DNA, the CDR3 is TGCAGCGTTGATACCGTGGGGGACCTCACAGATACGCAGTATTTT. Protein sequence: CSVDTVGDLTDTQYF.

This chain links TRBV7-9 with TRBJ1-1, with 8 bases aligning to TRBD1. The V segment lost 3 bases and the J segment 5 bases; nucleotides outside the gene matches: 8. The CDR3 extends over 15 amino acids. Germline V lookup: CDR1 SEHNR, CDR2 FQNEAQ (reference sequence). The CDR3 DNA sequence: TGTGCCAGCAGCTTGACTCAGGGGGCAAGGACTGAAGCTTTCTTT. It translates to CASSLTQGARTEAFF.

CDR3 in amino acids: CASSYSDTAYEQYF. The CDR3 region has the DNA TGTGCCAGCAGTTACTCTGATACAGCCTACGAGCAGTACTTC. The chain links TRBV6-6 to TRBJ2-5; no definite D call. The DNA end lines up better with TRBJ2-7; the J call may be wrong. From germline, CDR1 is MNHNY and CDR2 SVGAGI (reference sequence). This CDR3 has 14 residues.

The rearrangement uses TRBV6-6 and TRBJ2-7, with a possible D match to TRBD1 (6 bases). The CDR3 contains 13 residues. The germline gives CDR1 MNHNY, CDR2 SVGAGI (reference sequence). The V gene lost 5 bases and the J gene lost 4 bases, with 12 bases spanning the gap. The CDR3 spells CASSIRGGYEQYF. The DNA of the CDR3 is TGTGCCAGCAGTATCAGGGGTGGGTACGAGCAGTACTTC.

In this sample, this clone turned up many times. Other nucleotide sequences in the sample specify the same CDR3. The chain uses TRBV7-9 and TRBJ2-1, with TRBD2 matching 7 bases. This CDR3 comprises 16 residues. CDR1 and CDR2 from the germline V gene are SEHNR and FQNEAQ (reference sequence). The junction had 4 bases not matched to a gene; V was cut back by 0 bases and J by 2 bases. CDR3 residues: CASSLALAGAYNEQFF. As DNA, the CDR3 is TGTGCCAGCAGCTTAGCGCTCGCGGGGGCCTACAATGAGCAGTTCTTC.

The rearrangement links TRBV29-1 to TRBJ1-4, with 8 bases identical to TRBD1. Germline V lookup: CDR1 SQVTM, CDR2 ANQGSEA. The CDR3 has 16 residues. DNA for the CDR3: TGCACCCCCGGGGGGTGGACAGGGCAAGATAATGAAAAACTGTTTTTT. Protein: CTPGGWTGQDNEKLFF.

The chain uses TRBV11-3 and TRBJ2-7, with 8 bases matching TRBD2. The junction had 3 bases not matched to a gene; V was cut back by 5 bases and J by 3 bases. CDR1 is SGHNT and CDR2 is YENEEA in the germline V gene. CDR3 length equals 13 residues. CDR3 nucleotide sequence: TGTGCCAGCAGCCCCGGGGGGGACTACGAGCAGTACTTC. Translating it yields CASSPGGDYEQYF. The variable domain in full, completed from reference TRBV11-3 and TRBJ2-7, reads EAGVVQSPRYKIIEKKQPVAFWCNPISGHNTLYWYLQNLGQGPELLIRYENEEAVDDSQLPKDRFSAERLKGVDSTLKIQPAELGDSAVYLCASSPGGDYEQYFGPGTRLTVT.

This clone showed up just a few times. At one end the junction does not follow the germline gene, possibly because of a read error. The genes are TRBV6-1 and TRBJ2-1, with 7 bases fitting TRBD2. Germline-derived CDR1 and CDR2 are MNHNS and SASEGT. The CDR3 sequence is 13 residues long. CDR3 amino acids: CASREAGTDEQFF. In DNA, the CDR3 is TGTGCCAGCAGGGAAGCGGGAACCGATGAGCAGTTCTTC.

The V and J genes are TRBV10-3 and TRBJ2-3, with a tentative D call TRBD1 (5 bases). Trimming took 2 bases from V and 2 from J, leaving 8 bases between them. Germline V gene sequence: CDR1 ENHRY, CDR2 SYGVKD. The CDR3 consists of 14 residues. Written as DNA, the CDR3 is TGTGCCATCAGTGAGGACAGCCACACAGATACGCAGTATTTT. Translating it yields CAISEDSHTDTQYF.

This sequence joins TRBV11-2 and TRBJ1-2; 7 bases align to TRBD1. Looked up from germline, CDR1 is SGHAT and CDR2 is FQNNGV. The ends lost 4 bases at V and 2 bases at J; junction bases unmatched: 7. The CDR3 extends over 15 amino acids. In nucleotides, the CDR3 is TGTGCCAGCAGCTCCCACAGGGGACCAAACTATGGCTACACCTTC. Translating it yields CASSSHRGPNYGYTF.

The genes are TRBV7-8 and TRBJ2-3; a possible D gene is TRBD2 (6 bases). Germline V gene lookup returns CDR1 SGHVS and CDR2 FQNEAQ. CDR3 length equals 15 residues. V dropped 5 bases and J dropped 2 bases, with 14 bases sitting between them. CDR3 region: CASSPGGEPTDTQYF. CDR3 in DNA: TGTGCCAGCAGCCCCGGAGGGGAGCCCACAGATACGCAGTATTTT.

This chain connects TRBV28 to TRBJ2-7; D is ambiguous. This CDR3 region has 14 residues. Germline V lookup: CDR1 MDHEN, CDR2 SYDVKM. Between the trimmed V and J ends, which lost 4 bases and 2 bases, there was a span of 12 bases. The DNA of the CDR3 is TGTGCCAGCAGTTCCCAGACCTTCCCCTACGAGCAGTACTTC. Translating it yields CASSSQTFPYEQYF. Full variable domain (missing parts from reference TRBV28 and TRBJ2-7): DVKVTQSSRYLVKRTGEKVFLECVQDMDHENMFWYRQDPGLGLRLIYFSYDVKMKEKGDIPEGYSVSREKKERFSLILESASTNQTSMYLCASSSQTFPYEQYFGPGTRLTVT.

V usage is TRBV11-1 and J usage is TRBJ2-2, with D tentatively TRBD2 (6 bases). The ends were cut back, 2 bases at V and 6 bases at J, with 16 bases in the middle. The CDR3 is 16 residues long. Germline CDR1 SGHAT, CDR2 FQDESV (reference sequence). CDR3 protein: CASSLSSGRHPGELFF. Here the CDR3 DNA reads TGTGCCAGCAGCTTAAGTAGCGGTCGCCACCCCGGGGAGCTGTTTTTT.

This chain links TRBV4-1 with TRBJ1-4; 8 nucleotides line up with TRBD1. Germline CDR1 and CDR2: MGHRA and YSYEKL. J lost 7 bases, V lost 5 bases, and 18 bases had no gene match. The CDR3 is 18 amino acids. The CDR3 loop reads CASSGHPGQALAREKLFF. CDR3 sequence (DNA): TGCGCCAGCAGCGGACACCCGGGACAGGCTCTTGCTCGTGAAAAACTGTTTTTT.

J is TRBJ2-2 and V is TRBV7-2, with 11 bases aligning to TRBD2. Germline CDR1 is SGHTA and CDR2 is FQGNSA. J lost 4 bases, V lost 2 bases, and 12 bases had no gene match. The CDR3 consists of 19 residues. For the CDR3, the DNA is TGTGCCAGCAGCTTACGTCAGAGTAGCGGGAGGGAAGGCACCGGGGAGCTGTTTTTT. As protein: CASSLRQSSGREGTGELFF.

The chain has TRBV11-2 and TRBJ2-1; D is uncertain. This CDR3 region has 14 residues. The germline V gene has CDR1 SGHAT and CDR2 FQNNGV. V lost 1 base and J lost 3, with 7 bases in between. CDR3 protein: CASSLGGFYNEQFF. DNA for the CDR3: TGTGCCAGCAGCTTAGGAGGATTCTACAATGAGCAGTTCTTC. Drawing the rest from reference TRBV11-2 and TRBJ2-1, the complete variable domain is EAGVAQSPRYKIIEKRQSVAFWCNPISGHATLYWYQQILGQGPKLLIQFQNNGVVDDSQLPKDRFSAERLKGVDSTLKIQPAKLEDSAVYLCASSLGGFYNEQFFGPGTRLTVL.

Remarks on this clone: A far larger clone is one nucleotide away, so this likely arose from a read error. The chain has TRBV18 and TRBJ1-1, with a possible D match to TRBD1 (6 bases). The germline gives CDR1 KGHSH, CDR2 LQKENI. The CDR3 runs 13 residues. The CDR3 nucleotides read TGTGTCAGCTCAACAGGGTTGAGCACTGAAGCTTTCTTT. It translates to CVSSTGLSTEAFF.